This note documents a single T cell receptor (beta chain) sequence. Its recognized antigen is unknown. No qualities accompany the bases; no much larger clone lies one base away. The data originate from a study of blood T cell repertoires in COVID-19 (dated by TCRdb to between 2020 and 2021). In terms of the full investigation: Samples from collaborators originated in the United States, Italy and Spain and spanned both the acute and convalescent phases of COVID-19. Where available, HLA class I and class II types were obtained from metadata supplied by the sample provider rather than from assay-based typing. The repertoires were made available in a free public database intended to serve as a resource for research on the immune response to SARS-CoV-2. The prospective study material was composed of cDNA or gDNA derived from T cells, B-cell-depleted T cells, or PBMCs. The sample metadata nearly always contained a de-identified subject ID, COVID-19 status, age in years and sex. Subjects who had been exposed to COVID-19, were actively infected with it, or had recovered from it provided the deeply sampled blood TCRbeta repertoires that made up the dataset. The samples were drawn from the first 160 participants of the ongoing ImmuneRACE study and from some 1,300 subjects provided by 6 global collaborators. Overall study results and their limits: The quantity of clinical and demographic metadata differed by source and by participant and was supplied without curation.

Each collaborating institution followed its own protocols to collect whole blood in K2EDTA tubes. For TCRbeta analysis, collaborator samples were shipped as frozen whole blood, as isolated PBMCs, or as DNA extracted from either sample type. The CDR3, from cysteine to phenylalanine, totals 15 residues. Here the CDR3 DNA is all that survives: 45 bases in frame from base 1. Per the germline V gene (reference sequence), SEHNR is the CDR1 and FQNEAQ is the CDR2. The V end loses 1 base and the J end loses 5 bases, and a stretch of 15 bases separates them. TCRbeta CDR3 regions were amplified from genomic DNA using the immunoSEQ Assay, a bias-controlled multiplex PCR. The original pipeline was this. Nucleated cell counts per sample were estimated from amplification of reference gene primers within the assay. Sequence reads were collapsed and filtered to measure the absolute abundance of every unique TCRbeta CDR3 rearrangement. For each sample, productive Simpson clonality was calculated as the square root of Simpson's diversity index across productive rearrangements. Entries here come from immuneACCESS through TCRdb and include only in-frame sequences with V and J called. Some clones fail to appear in such tables; in the studies checked, an unresolved V gene covers under half of the shortfall, and the cause of the remainder is unknown. V and J calls and clone size come straight from that table; D and trimming were deduced from the DNA. In this sample the table shows 71,000 or so clones, about 87% of which occur a single time. The ten top clones hold approximately 8% of the sample.

In this chain, TRBV7-9 is recombined with TRBJ2-7; a tentative D call is TRBD2 (5 bases match). This TCR derives from a man aged 50-60 years with active COVID-19. The material sequenced was peripheral blood. At the DNA level, the sequence is TGTGCCAGCAGCTTAGGCGAGGGTTTAATAGACGAGCAGTACTTC. It encodes CASSLGEGLIDEQYF.